This TCR beta chain stems from a study of T cells after posttransplantation cyclophosphamide (TCRdb year 2016). For context, the study as a whole: T cell repertoire reconstitution was tracked by TRB sequencing after myeloablative bone marrow transplantation in which posttransplantation cyclophosphamide was used as GVHD prophylaxis. Samples from about 32 PTCy-treated patients and fewer than 20 related bone marrow donors of those patients were subjected to antigen receptor sequencing. TRB sequencing was performed on blood from all 35 or so PTCy patients with 1-year posttransplant specimens. Up to about 3 additional blood samples from 2 to 5.2 years after transplant were also TRB-sequenced in 3 patients, as was pretransplant blood from a handful of patients. TRA and TRB clonality were tightly correlated in about ten samples, so subsequent TCR analyses focused on TRB only. Public TRB sequences were checked against a database of over 3,500 sequences associated with responses to pathogens, tumor antigens, self-antigens and alloantigens. The paper's findings and limits, for the study overall: The TRB repertoires of T cells infiltrating skin or the GI tract showed only limited overlap with the TRB repertoires found in blood. Across approximately 41 patients, TRB clonality was highly associated with recipient CMV seropositivity and CMV reactivation, and PTCy diversity was similar to diversity in CNI/methotrexate controls. At 1-2 months, donor-recipient similarity was low but rose over the first year, and the later blood repertoires were often dominated by donor CD8+ memory clones.

The control cohort was around twelve patients given myeloablative marrow transplants with methotrexate plus a calcineurin inhibitor, sampled 1 year after transplant. Peripheral blood and bone marrow mononuclear cells were isolated by Ficoll-Hypaque density centrifugation and were cryopreserved. V is clipped by 4 bases and J by 5 bases, and the sequence between their germline boundaries is 19 bases long. The germline V gene sets CDR1 to SGHRS and CDR2 to YFSETQ. The CDR3 contains 15 residues, cysteine and phenylalanine counted. Here the CDR3 DNA is all that survives: 45 bases in frame from base 1. Notes on this clone: The antigen it binds to is not known. Base qualities are missing; no much larger clone stands one base away.

TRB sequencing was run on genomic DNA with either the immunoSEQ assay at survey resolution or the hsTCRB kit. Turning to the authors' computational methods: The immunoSEQ software was used for initial read processing, and the LymphoSeq R package was used for repertoire analyses. For each TRB dataset, clonality was calculated as 1 minus normalized Shannon entropy, and the Gini coefficient was computed as well. Phenotypes of unsorted samples were inferred by mapping TRB sequences from sorted subsets of the recipient or donor onto unsorted samples of the same recipient. Drawn from immuneACCESS, this table holds only the in-frame rearrangements with V and J called that TCRdb kept. Clones are partly lost; checked studies trace under half to an unresolved V gene and leave the rest unexplained. V and J calls and clone size come straight from that table; D and trimming were deduced from the DNA. The sample table shows roughly 16,000 clones, and about nine tenths are seen once. Of the sample, 3.5% to 4% falls within the top ten clones.

Recombination joined TRBV5-1 with TRBJ2-7; TRBD1 could be the D gene, as 6 bases match. Sequenced here: PBMCs, sampled after an allogeneic stem cell transplant with a calcineurin inhibitor and methotrexate. This receptor was identified in a male patient between 45 and 59 years old who received an allogeneic stem cell transplant from an unrelated donor, was CMV-positive, and had chronic GVHD only. Some T cells may derive from the graft donor when a transplant has been performed. The nucleotide sequence reads as follows: TGCGCCAGCAGCCAACACCGACAGGTTGGCCACGAGCAGTACTTC. Its translation is CASSQHRQVGHEQYF.